The 26 T cell receptor beta chains presented below share a single source sample, sequenced in a study of T cells after yellow fever vaccination. TCRdb analysed the 5' RACE reads with MiXCR anew, one entry per CDR3 protein. The sample records approximately 550,000 distinct CDR3 sequences, about 19% being singletons. Specimen: PBMCs, collected 15 days after the yellow fever booster vaccination. These receptors were obtained from a man younger than 45 who received the YFV17D yellow fever vaccine.

The rearrangement joins TRBV5-1 to TRBJ2-5; no clear D. CDR3 length equals 14 residues. The V end lost 0 bases, the J end lost 5 bases, and 11 bases lay between the germline ends. Germline V lookup: CDR1 SGHRS, CDR2 YFSETQ. The DNA for the CDR3 is TGCGCCAGCAGCTTGGTCGGCCCCTGGGAGACCCAGTACTTC. Residues: CASSLVGPWETQYF. Complete variable domain (other parts from reference TRBV5-1 and TRBJ2-5): KAGVTQTPRYLIKTRGQQVTLSCSPISGHRSVSWYQQTPGQGLQFLFEYFSETQRNKGNFPGRFSGRQFSNSRSEMNVSTLELGDSALYLCASSLVGPWETQYFGPGTRLLVL.

This clonotype occurred a few times. The gene calls are TRBV10-3 and TRBJ1-6; D is ambiguous. The CDR3 consists of 16 residues. V gave up 5 bases and J gave up 6 bases, with 17 bases separating them. The V gene's germline CDR1 is ENHRY and CDR2 SYGVKD. The CDR3 DNA reads TGTGCCATCAGTTCAGCCCCCGGCGGGTCTAATTCACCCCTCCACTTT. Translating gives CAISSAPGGSNSPLHF.

This chain uses TRBV20-1 with TRBJ2-7; 12 nucleotides line up with TRBD2. After removal of 5 bases from V and 5 bases from J, the junction contained 10 bases not matched to a gene. Per germline, CDR1 DFQATT and CDR2 SNEGSKA (reference sequence). The CDR3 has 15 residues. The CDR3 nucleotides are TGCAGTGCTTTAGGGGCTAGCGGGAGGGCCAACGAGCAGTACTTC. Residues: CSALGASGRANEQYF.

V is TRBV20-1 and J is TRBJ1-5; D call uncertain. The germline gives CDR1 DFQATT, CDR2 SNEGSKA (reference sequence). This CDR3 has 12 residues. The germline V and J ends were trimmed by 5 bases and 4 bases, with 9 bases remaining between them. CDR3 protein: CSAGEANQPQHF. CDR3 nucleotide sequence: TGCAGTGCTGGGGAGGCGAATCAGCCCCAGCATTTT.

This clonotype has a handful of counts. The chain couples TRBV29-1 to TRBJ2-1; 9 nucleotides align to TRBD1. From germline, CDR1 is SQVTM and CDR2 ANQGSEA. The CDR3 is 12 amino acids. CDR3 in DNA: TGCTGTGGGACAGGGACCTACAATGAGCAGTTCTTC. This translates into CCGTGTYNEQFF.

This clonotype has just a few counts. The chain links TRBV28 to TRBJ2-3; D perhaps matches TRBD1 (6 bases). In germline, CDR1 is MDHEN, CDR2 SYDVKM. Trimming took off 4 bases at V and 4 bases at J, with 21 bases between the two ends. The CDR3 contains 17 residues. This chain's CDR3 is CASSSPRGQRGSDTQYF. In DNA, the CDR3 is TGTGCCAGCAGTTCCCCCAGGGGTCAACGCGGTTCAGATACGCAGTATTTT.

The gene calls are TRBV20-1 and TRBJ2-1, with D possibly TRBD2 on 5 matching bases. From germline, CDR1 is DFQATT and CDR2 SNEGSKA (reference sequence). This CDR3 spans 10 amino acids. CDR3 DNA: TGCAGCGGGGTGTACAATGAGCAGTTCTTC. It specifies CSGVYNEQFF.

The CDR3 DNA reads TGCAGTGCCGAGAGGGGGAGCCCCACAGATACGCAGTATTTT. Its protein product is CSAERGSPTDTQYF. The genes are TRBV20-1 and TRBJ2-3, with TRBD1 as a possible D gene (6 bases). Germline V CDR1 and CDR2: DFQATT, SNEGSKA (reference sequence). This CDR3 contains 14 residues. Trimming pared 6 bases from V and 2 bases from J, leaving 15 bases between.

There are a few counts of this clonotype. The V gene is TRBV7-2, the J gene TRBJ2-5; D perhaps matches TRBD1 (5 bases). Germline assignment: CDR1 SGHTA and CDR2 FQGNSA. V was clipped by 3 bases and J by 5 bases, with 16 bases between them. The CDR3 contains 15 residues. DNA for the CDR3: TGTGCCAGCAGCTTTGGATACCAGGGATTGGAGACCCAGTACTTC. Protein product: CASSFGYQGLETQYF.

The chain couples TRBV7-2 to TRBJ2-7; perhaps TRBD2 as D (6 bases). V was clipped by 5 bases and J by 2 bases, with 13 bases between them. The CDR3 runs 14 residues. Germline CDR1 SGHTA, CDR2 FQGNSA. CDR3 sequence: CASSKGLLTYEQYF. CDR3 sequence (DNA): TGTGCCAGCAGCAAGGGACTGCTAACCTACGAGCAGTACTTC.

This chain uses TRBV6-2 or TRBV6-3 with TRBJ1-5; no reliable D call. Trimming cost V 2 bases and J 3 bases, with 8 bases left between them. The CDR3 runs to 14 residues. Germline V gene data show CDR1 as MNHEY and CDR2 as SVGEGT. CDR3 nucleotide sequence: TGTGCCAGCAGTTACAACAGTTACAATCAGCCCCAGCATTTT. Translation: CASSYNSYNQPQHF.

This clonotype was seen a handful of times. The V and J genes are TRBV2 and TRBJ2-1; D may be TRBD2 (7 bases). The CDR3 is 16 amino acids. Germline CDR1 is SNHLY and CDR2 is FYNNEI. V lost 1 base and J lost 7, with 17 bases in between. The CDR3 DNA is TGTGCCAGCAGTGAAGAGTTGGGGGGCGGGAGAAATGAGCAGTTCTTC. Translation: CASSEELGGGRNEQFF.

The V and J genes are TRBV7-9 and TRBJ2-3; no reliable D call. The V end was cut by 0 bases, the J end by 2 bases, with 6 bases between. Germline CDR1 reads SEHNR; CDR2 reads FQNEAQ (reference sequence). This CDR3 comprises 14 residues. CDR3 nucleotide sequence: TGTGCCAGCAGCTTAGCGGAGATCACAGATACGCAGTATTTT. Translation gives CASSLAEITDTQYF.

A few counts support this clonotype. CDR3 amino acids: CASRPGGQETQYF. CDR3 bases: TGTGCCAGCAGACCGGGAGGGCAAGAGACCCAGTACTTC. This chain uses TRBV5-5 with TRBJ2-5; 8 bases match TRBD2. The V gene's germline CDR1 is SGHKS and CDR2 YYEKEE (reference sequence). Losses at the gene ends were 5 bases for V and 2 bases for J; bases not matched to a gene: 2. The CDR3 is 13 amino acids. The full variable domain, in which reference TRBV5-5 and TRBJ2-5 provide the parts outside the CDR3, is DAGVTQSPTHLIKTRGQQVTLRCSPISGHKSVSWYQQVLGQGPQFIFQYYEKEERGRGNFPDRFSARQFPNYSSELNVNALLLGDSALYLCASRPGGQETQYFGPGTRLLVL.

The table lists this clonotype with a few counts. V gene TRBV7-2 combines with J gene TRBJ2-1; 9 bases fit TRBD1. Losses at the gene ends were 6 bases for V and 6 bases for J; bases not matched to a gene: 0. CDR1 is SGHTA, CDR2 FQGNSA, per germline. The CDR3 covers 12 residues. This CDR3 reads CASRDRGNEQFF. The CDR3 coding sequence is TGTGCCAGCAGGGACAGGGGCAATGAGCAGTTCTTC.

A few counts support this clonotype. The chain combines TRBV6-5 with TRBJ2-1; tentative D call: TRBD1 (6 bases). CDR3 length equals 15 residues. Germline CDR1 reads MNHEY; CDR2 reads SVGAGI. V lost 0 bases, J lost 8 bases, and 14 bases lay in between. The CDR3 here is CASSYSARGWDEQFF. In nucleotides, the CDR3 is TGTGCCAGCAGTTACTCGGCAAGGGGGTGGGATGAGCAGTTCTTC.

The chain links TRBV5-4 to TRBJ2-1; D remains ambiguous. The length of the CDR3 is 13 residues. Germline lookup yields CDR1 SGHNT and CDR2 YYREEE (reference sequence). Trimming removed 2 bases at V and 7 bases at J, with 10 bases between. This chain's CDR3 is CASSLSYSNEQFF. The CDR3 DNA follows: TGTGCCAGCAGCTTAAGTTACTCTAATGAGCAGTTCTTC.

This clonotype was counted a few times. The chain couples TRBV19 to TRBJ2-3, with D tentatively TRBD2 (6 bases). Germline V gene lookup returns CDR1 LNHDA and CDR2 SQIVND (reference sequence). V was trimmed by 4 bases and J by 1 base, leaving 9 bases between them. This CDR3 has 14 residues. The CDR3 DNA is TGTGCCAGTAGTAGGCTAGCGCGCACAGATACGCAGTATTTT. It codes for CASSRLARTDTQYF. The whole variable domain, remainder taken from reference TRBV19 and TRBJ2-3, is DGGITQSPKYLFRKEGQNVTLSCEQNLNHDAMYWYRQDPGQGLRLIYYSQIVNDFQKGDIAEGYSVSREKKESFPLTVTSAQKNPTAFYLCASSRLARTDTQYFGPGTRLTVL.

In its sample, this clonotype was seen a few times. V and J are TRBV30 and TRBJ2-7; 7 nucleotides align to TRBD1. The CDR3 runs to 14 residues. Germline CDR1 reads GTSNPN; CDR2 reads SVGIG (reference sequence). The trim removed 4 bases at V and 5 bases at J, leaving 11 bases unmatched. The CDR3 bases are TGTGCCTGGACGACTGAACGACAGGGCCACGAGCAGTACTTC. Translated: CAWTTERQGHEQYF.

V is TRBV6-1 and J is TRBJ2-1, with 10 bases identical to TRBD2. This CDR3 spans 16 amino acids. The junction had 17 bases not matched to a gene; V was cut back by 10 bases and J by 8 bases. Per the germline V gene, CDR1 is MNHNS and CDR2 is SASEGT. As DNA, the CDR3 is TGTGCCACCCGGGGAGACTTTAGCGGGAGGTTTGATGAGCAGTTCTTC. This sequence encodes CATRGDFSGRFDEQFF.

This clonotype has just a few counts. V and J are TRBV6-2 or TRBV6-3 and TRBJ1-5; D ambiguous. V lost 2 bases and J 10 bases, leaving 9 bases between the germline ends. This CDR3 comprises 12 residues. Germline V CDR1 and CDR2: MNHEY, SVGEGT. CDR3 DNA sequence: TGTGCCAGCAGTTACCCCCTATCACCCCAGCATTTT. Translation gives CASSYPLSPQHF.

Written as DNA, the CDR3 is TGTGCCAGCGGCAAAGGGGAGATGAACACTGAAGCTTTCTTT. The encoded protein is CASGKGEMNTEAFF. The genes are TRBV6-1 and TRBJ1-1; D might be TRBD1 (5 bases). CDR3 size: 14 residues. Trimming left V 8 bases short and J 0 bases short, with 13 bases between. Germline-derived CDR1 and CDR2 are MNHNS and SASEGT.

This clonotype turned up a few times. The CDR3 spells CASSPPIQGGTYNEQFF. In nucleotides, the CDR3 is TGTGCCAGCTCACCACCCATACAGGGAGGGACCTACAATGAGCAGTTCTTC. This sequence joins TRBV18 and TRBJ2-1; D perhaps matches TRBD2 (7 bases). V dropped 0 bases and J dropped 2 bases, with 14 bases sitting between them. This CDR3 contains 17 residues. CDR1 KGHSH and CDR2 LQKENI come from the germline V gene.

The V call is TRBV20-1, the J call TRBJ2-4; D gene uncertain. V gave up 3 bases and J gave up 9 bases, with 6 bases separating them. This CDR3 is 10 amino acids long. From germline, CDR1 is DFQATT and CDR2 SNEGSKA (reference sequence). As DNA, the CDR3 is TGCAGTGCTAGGATCGGCATTCAGTACTTC. This gives the protein CSARIGIQYF.

The chain combines TRBV7-9 with TRBJ2-7, with a possible D match to TRBD1 (5 bases). V was shortened by 1 base and J by 0 bases, with 7 bases between the two germline ends. This CDR3 is 14 amino acids long. Germline CDR1 SEHNR, CDR2 FQNEAQ (reference sequence). The chain's CDR3 is CASSLDQGSYEQYF. The CDR3 DNA sequence: TGTGCCAGCAGCTTAGACCAGGGCTCCTACGAGCAGTACTTC.

This clonotype occurred a few times. The chain carries TRBV9 and TRBJ2-1, with a weak D call TRBD2 (6 bases). CDR1 and CDR2 from the germline V gene are SGDLS and YYNGEE. Trimming removed 3 bases at V and 9 bases at J, with 13 bases between. The CDR3 is made up of 13 amino acids. DNA for the CDR3: TGTGCCAGCAGCGCTGGACTACTTGGTGAGCAGTTCTTC. It is translated as CASSAGLLGEQFF.